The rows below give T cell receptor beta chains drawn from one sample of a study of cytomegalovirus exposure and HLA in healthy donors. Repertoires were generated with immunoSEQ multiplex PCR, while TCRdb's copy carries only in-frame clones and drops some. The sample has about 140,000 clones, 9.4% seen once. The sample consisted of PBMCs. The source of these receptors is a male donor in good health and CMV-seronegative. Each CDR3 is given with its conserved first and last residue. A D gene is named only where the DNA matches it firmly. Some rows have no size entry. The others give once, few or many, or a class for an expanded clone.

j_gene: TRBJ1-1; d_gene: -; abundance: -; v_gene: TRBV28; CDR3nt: TGTGCCAGCAGTTTGGGGCAACTGAACACTGAAGCTTTCTTT; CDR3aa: CASSLGQLNTEAFF
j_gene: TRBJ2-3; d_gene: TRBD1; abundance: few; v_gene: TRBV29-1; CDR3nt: TGCAGCGGAGAGGGACAGGAGGAGGGAAATACGCAGTATTTT; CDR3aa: CSGEGQEEGNTQYF
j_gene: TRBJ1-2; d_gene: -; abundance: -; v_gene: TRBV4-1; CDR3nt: TGCGCCAGCAGCCAAGATGGCCGGGTATCCTATGGCTACACCTTC; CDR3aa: CASSQDGRVSYGYTF
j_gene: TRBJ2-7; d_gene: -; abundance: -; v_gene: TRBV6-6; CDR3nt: TGTGCCAGCAGTTACGAGGCGACAGGGAGGTCCTACGAGCAGTACTTC; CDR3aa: CASSYEATGRSYEQYF
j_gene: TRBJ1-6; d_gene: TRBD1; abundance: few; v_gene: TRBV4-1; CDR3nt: TGCGCCAGCAGCCAAGGACAGGGGGCTTTCAATTCACCCCTCCACTTT; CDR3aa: CASSQGQGAFNSPLHF
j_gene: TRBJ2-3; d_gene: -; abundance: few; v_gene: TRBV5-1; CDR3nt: TGCGCCAGCAGCTTGGGGGGCTGGCGGAGTGACACAGATACGCAGTATTTT; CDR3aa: CASSLGGWRSDTDTQYF
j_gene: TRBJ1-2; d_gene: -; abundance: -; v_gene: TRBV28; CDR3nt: TGTGCCAGCAGTCTCTGGGGCTCAACCGGCTATGGCTACACCTTC; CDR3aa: CASSLWGSTGYGYTF
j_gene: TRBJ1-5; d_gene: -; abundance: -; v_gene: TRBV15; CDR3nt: TGTGCCACCAGCATAGGGGGTCTTGGACAGCCCCAGCATTTT; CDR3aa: CATSIGGLGQPQHF
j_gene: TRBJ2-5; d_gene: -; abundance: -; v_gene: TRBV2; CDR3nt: TGTGCCAGCAGTTACGGGACTGGGGAGACCCAGTACTTC; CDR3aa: CASSYGTGETQYF
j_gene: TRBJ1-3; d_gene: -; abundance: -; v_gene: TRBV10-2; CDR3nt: TGCGCCAGCAGTGGGCTCGCTGTTGGTGATGGAAACACCATATATTTT; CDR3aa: CASSGLAVGDGNTIYF
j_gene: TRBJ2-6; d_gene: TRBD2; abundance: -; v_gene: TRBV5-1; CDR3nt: TGCGCCAGCAGCTCGACTAGCGGGACGCTCTCTGGGGCCAACGTCCTGACTTTC; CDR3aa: CASSSTSGTLSGANVLTF
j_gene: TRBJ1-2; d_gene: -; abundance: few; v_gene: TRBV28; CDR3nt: TGTGCCAGCAGTTTGGGTACAGGGAGCTATGGCTACACCTTC; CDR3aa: CASSLGTGSYGYTF
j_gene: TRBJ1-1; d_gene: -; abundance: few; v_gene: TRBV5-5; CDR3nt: TGTGCCAGCAGACTAAACGAGGGCGGCCCGACTGAAGCTTTCTTT; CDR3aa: CASRLNEGGPTEAFF
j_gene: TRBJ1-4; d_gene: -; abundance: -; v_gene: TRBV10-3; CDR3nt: TGTGCCATCAGTGGACAGGCGCCCAATGAAAAACTGTTTTTT; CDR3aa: CAISGQAPNEKLFF
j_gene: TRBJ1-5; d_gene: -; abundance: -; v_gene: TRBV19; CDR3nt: TGTGCCAGTAACGTGGAGGGGCAGGGAAAGTTGGGCAATCAGCCCCAGCATTTT; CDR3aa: CASNVEGQGKLGNQPQHF
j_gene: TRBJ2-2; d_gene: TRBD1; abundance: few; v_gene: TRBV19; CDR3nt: TGTGCCAGTAGACAGGGGGGCACCGGGGAGCTGTTTTTT; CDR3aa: CASRQGGTGELFF
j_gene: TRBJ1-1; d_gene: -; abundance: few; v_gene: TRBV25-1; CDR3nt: TGTGCCAGCAGTCATCTGGGACAAATGGACACTGAAGCTTTCTTT; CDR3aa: CASSHLGQMDTEAFF
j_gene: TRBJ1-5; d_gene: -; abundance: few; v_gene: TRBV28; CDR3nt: TGTGCCAGCAGTTTATCGGGAATGGCCAATCAGCCCCAGCATTTT; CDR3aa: CASSLSGMANQPQHF
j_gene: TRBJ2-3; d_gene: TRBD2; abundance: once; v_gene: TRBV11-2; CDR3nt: TGTGCCAGCAGCCGGAGGACTAGCGGGACAGTGGCAGATACGCAGTATTTT; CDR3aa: CASSRRTSGTVADTQYF
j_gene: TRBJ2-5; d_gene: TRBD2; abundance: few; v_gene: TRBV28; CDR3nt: TGTGCCAGCAGCTCCTCTTTCGGGGGGGAAAAGACCCAGTACTTC; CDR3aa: CASSSSFGGEKTQYF
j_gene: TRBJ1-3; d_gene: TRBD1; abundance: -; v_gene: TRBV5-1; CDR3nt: TGCGCCAGCAGCTCAGGGGGCTCTGGAAACACCATATATTTT; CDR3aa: CASSSGGSGNTIYF
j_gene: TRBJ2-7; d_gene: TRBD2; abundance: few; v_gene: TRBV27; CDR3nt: TGTGCCAGCAGTTACGGACTAGCGGTGACCTACGAGCAGTACTTC; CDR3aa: CASSYGLAVTYEQYF
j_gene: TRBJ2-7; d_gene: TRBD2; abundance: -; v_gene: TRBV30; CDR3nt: TGTGCCTGGAGTGTAGGCGGGAGCTCCTACGAGCAGTACTTC; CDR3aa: CAWSVGGSSYEQYF
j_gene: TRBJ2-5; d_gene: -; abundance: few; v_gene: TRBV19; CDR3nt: TGTGCCAGTAGTATAGGGGCAGGGCTCGGGGAGACCCAGTACTTC; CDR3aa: CASSIGAGLGETQYF
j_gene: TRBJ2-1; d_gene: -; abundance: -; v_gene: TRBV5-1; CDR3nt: TGCGCCAGCAGCTTGCCGGAGACTCCAAGCGAGCAGTTCTTC; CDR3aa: CASSLPETPSEQFF
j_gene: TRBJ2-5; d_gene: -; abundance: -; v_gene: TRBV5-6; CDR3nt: TGTGCCAGCAGCTTGGCGGCAGCCCTGGAGGAGACCCAGTACTTC; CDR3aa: CASSLAAALEETQYF
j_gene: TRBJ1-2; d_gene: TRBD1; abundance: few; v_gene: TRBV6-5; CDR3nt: TGTGCCAGCAGTTACTCAGCGACAGGGGACTATGGCTACACCTTC; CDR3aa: CASSYSATGDYGYTF
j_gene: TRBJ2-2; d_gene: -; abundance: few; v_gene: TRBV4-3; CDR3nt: TGCGCCAGCAGCCAGAAAAGAGGGGGAACACCGGGACAAAACACCGGGGAGCTGTTTTTT; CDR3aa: CASSQKRGGTPGQNTGELFF
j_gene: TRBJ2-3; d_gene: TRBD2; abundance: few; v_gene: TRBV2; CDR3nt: TGTGCCAGCAGTGAAGCGAAGACTAGCGGAATCACAGATACGCAGTATTTT; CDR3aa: CASSEAKTSGITDTQYF
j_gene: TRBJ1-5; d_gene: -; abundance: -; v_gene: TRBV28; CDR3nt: TGTGCCACCTCGGGGGGCCGAAATAGCAATCAGCCCCAGCATTTT; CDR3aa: CATSGGRNSNQPQHF
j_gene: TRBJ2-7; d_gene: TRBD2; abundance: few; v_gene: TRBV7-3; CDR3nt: TGTGCCAGCAGCTTTGGGGCGGGGGGCGGCTACGAGCAGTACTTC; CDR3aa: CASSFGAGGGYEQYF
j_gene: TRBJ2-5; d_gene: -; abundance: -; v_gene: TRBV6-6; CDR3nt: TGTGCAAGCAGTTCTTTCTCGGAGACCCAGTACTTC; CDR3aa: CASSSFSETQYF
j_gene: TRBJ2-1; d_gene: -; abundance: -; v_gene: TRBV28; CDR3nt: TGTGCCAGCAGTTTAATCGCGGACAGCCCCTACAATGAGCAGTTCTTC; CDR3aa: CASSLIADSPYNEQFF
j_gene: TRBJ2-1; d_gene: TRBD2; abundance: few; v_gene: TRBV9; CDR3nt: TGTGCCAGCAGCGTAGCAGCTAGCGGGGGGACATATGAGCAGTTCTTC; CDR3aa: CASSVAASGGTYEQFF
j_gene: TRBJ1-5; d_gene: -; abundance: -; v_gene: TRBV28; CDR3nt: TGTGCCAGCAGTTTTCGAGGGCCGAGCAATCAGCCCCAGCATTTT; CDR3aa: CASSFRGPSNQPQHF
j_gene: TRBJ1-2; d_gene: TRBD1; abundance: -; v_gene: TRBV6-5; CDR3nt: TGTGCCAGCACCCGATCGACAGGGGACCTTTATGGCTACACCTTC; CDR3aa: CASTRSTGDLYGYTF
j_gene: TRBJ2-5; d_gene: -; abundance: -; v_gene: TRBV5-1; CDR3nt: TGCGCCAGCAGCTCCCAAGAACAGGGCTGGGAGGAGACCCAGTACTTC; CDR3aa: CASSSQEQGWEETQYF
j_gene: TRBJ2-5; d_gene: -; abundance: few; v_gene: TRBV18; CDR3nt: TGTGCCAGCTCATCGGGACTGGAAGAGACCCAGTACTTC; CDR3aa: CASSSGLEETQYF
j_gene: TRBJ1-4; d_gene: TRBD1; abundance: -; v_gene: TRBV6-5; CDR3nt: TGTGCCAGCAGTCCTGCGACAGGGATTAATGAAAAACTGTTTTTT; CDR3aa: CASSPATGINEKLFF
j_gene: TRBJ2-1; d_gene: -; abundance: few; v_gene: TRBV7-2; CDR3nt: TGTGCCAGCAGCTTAAGTTGGCGGGAGCAGTTCTTC; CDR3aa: CASSLSWREQFF
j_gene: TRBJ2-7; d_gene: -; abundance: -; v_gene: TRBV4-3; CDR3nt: TGCGCCAGCAGCCACACCCGGGACTCAGACTACGAGCAGTACTTC; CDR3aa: CASSHTRDSDYEQYF
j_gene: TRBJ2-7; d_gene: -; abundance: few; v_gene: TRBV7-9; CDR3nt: TGTGCCAGCAGCTTACGCGACAGGACCTACGAGCAGTACTTC; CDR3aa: CASSLRDRTYEQYF
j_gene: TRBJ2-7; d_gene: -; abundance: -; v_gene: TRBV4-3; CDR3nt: TGCGCCAGCAGCCAAGATCAGGGGACCTACGAGCAGTACTTC; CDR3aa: CASSQDQGTYEQYF
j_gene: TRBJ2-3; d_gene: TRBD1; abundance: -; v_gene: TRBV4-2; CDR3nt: TGTGCCAGCAGCCAAGCGAGACAGGGGGACGGGCAGTATTTT; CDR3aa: CASSQARQGDGQYF
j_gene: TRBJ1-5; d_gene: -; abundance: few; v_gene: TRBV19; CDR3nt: TGTGCCAGTAGTATAGATTCCCATAGCAATCAGCCCCAGCATTTT; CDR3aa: CASSIDSHSNQPQHF
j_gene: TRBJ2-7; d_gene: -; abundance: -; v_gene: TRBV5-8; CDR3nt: TGTGCCAGCAGCTTGGGGCTCAGGTACTACGAGCAGTACTTC; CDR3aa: CASSLGLRYYEQYF
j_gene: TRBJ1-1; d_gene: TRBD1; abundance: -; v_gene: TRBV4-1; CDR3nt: TGCGCCAGCAGCGTGGGGGGCGACAGGGGAAACACTGAAGCTTTCTTT; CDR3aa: CASSVGGDRGNTEAFF
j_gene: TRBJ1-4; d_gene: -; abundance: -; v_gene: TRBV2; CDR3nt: TGTGCCAGCAGTGGGCGGGGTAATGAAAAACTGTTTTTT; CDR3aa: CASSGRGNEKLFF
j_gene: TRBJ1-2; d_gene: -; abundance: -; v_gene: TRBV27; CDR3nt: TGTGCCAGCAGTCTCACAGGGTTTGGGGATGGCTACACCTTC; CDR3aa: CASSLTGFGDGYTF
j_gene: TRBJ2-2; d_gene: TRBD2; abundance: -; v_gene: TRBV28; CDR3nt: TGCCCGGGACTAGCGGGGCGAGCCCCCACCGGGGAGCTGTTTTTT; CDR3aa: CPGLAGRAPTGELFF
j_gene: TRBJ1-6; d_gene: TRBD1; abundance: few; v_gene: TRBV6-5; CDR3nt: TGTGCCAGCAGTTACGGACAGGGGTTTAATTCACCCCTCCACTTT; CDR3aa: CASSYGQGFNSPLHF
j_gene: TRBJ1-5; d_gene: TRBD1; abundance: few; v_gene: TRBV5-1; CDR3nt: TGCGCCAGCAGCAGGACAGGGTCCTGGGATCAGCCCCAGCATTTT; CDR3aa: CASSRTGSWDQPQHF
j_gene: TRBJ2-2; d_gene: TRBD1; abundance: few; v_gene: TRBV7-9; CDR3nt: TGTGCCAGCAGCTTGACAGGGGGGACCGGGGAGCTGTTTTTT; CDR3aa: CASSLTGGTGELFF
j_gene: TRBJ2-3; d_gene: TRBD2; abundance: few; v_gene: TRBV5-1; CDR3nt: TGCGCCAGCAGCTTAGTAGCGGGGAACACAGATACGCAGTATTTT; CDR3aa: CASSLVAGNTDTQYF
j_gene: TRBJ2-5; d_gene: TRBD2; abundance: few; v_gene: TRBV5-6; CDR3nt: TGTGCCAGCAGCACGATACGGGGGGAACAAGAGACCCAGTACTTC; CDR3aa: CASSTIRGEQETQYF